The source of this T cell receptor (beta chain) is a study of T cells after yellow fever vaccination. General study findings and limits: Post-booster repertoires contained most primary-vaccination clones again (roughly 96% CD4, around 88% CD8). It was a small share of clonotypes that appeared in both CD4 and CD8 compartments.

In this sample, this clonotype turned up a few times. The target antigen is unknown. TCRdb passed the 5' RACE reads through MiXCR, listing each CDR3 protein once. The sample has over 300,000 distinct CDR3 sequences, over 3.5% seen once. With V trimmed by 8 bases and J by 3 bases, 11 bases remained unmatched. CDR1 and CDR2 from the germline V gene are LGHNA and YSLEER. The CDR3 is 15 residues long. Source: PBMCs, taken 5 days after the yellow fever booster vaccination. The chain carries TRBV4-3 and TRBJ2-7; 9 bases match TRBD2. This receptor was taken from a man aged 18 to 29 who received the YFV17D yellow fever vaccine. CDR3 nucleotides: TGCGCCAGCGCACACGTAGCGGGGGTGCACTACGAGCAGTACTTC. Translating gives CASAHVAGVHYEQYF.